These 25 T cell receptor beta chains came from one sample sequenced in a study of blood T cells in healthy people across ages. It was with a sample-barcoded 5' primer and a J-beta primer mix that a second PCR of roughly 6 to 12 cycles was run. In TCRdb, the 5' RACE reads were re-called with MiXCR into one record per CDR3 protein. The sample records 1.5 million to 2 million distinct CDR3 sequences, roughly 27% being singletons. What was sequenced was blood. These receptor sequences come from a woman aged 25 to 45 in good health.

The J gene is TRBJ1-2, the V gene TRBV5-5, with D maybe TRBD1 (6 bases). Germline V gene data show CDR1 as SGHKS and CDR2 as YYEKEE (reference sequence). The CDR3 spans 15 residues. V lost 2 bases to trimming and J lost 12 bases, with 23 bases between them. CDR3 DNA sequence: TGTGCCAGCAGCTTCTTCCGGGACACGAACTGGGGCCACACCTTC. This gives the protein CASSFFRDTNWGHTF.

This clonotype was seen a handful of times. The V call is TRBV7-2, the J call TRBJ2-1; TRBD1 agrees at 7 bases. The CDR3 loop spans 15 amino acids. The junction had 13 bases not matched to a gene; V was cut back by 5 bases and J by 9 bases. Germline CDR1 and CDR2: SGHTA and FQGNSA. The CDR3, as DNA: TGTGCCAGCAGCGTACAGGGGATTAGGGCTATTGAGCAGTTCTTC. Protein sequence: CASSVQGIRAIEQFF.

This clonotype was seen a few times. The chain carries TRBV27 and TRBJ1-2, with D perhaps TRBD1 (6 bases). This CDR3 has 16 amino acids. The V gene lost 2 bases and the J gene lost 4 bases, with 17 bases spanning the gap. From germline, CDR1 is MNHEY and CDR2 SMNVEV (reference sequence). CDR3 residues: CASSLRGGGPRYGYTF. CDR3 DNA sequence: TGTGCCAGCAGTTTAAGGGGTGGGGGCCCTCGCTATGGCTACACCTTC.

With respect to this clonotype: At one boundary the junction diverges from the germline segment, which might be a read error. The CDR3 sequence: CARSVDSGANVLTF. The CDR3 DNA is TGTGCCCGCAGTGTGGACTCTGGGGCCAACGTCCTGACTTTC. The V and J genes are TRBV2 and TRBJ2-6; D is unclear. The CDR3 is 14 residues long. Germline assignment: CDR1 SNHLY and CDR2 FYNNEI.

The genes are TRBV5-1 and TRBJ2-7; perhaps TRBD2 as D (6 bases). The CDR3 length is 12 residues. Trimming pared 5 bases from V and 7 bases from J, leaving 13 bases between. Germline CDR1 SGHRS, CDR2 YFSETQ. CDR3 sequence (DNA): TGCGCCAGCAGTTGGCGCCGGGAGGAGCAGTACTTC. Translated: CASSWRREEQYF.

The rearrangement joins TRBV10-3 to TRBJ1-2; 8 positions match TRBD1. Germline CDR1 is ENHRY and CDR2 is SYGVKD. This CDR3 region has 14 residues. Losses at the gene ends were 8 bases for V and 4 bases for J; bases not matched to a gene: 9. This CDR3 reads CAIGQGRSGYGYTF. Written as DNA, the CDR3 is TGTGCCATCGGACAGGGCCGCTCGGGCTATGGCTACACCTTC.

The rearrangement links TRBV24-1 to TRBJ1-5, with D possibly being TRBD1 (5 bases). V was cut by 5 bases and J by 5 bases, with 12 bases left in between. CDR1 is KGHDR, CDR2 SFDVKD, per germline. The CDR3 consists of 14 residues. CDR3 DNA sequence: TGTGCCACCAGTGCATCCAGGGTGTATCAGCCCCAGCATTTT. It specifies CATSASRVYQPQHF.

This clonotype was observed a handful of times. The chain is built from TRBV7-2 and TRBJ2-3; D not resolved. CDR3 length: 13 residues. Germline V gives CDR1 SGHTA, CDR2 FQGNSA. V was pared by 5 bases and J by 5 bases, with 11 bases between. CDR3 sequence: CASSRVEQDTQYF. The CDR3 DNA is TGTGCCAGCAGCCGAGTGGAGCAAGATACGCAGTATTTT.

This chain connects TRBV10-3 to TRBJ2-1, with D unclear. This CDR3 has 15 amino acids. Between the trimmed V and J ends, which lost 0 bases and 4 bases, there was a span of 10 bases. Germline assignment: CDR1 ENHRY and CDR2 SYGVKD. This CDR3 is CAISESTRLYNEQFF. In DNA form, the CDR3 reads TGTGCCATCAGTGAGTCGACCAGGTTGTACAATGAGCAGTTCTTC.

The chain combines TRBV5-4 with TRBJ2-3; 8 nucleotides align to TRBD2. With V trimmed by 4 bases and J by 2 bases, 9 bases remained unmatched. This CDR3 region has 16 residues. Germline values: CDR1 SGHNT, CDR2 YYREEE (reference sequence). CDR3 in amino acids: CASSRSGGTYTDTQYF. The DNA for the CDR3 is TGTGCCAGCAGCCGGTCGGGGGGGACCTACACAGATACGCAGTATTTT.

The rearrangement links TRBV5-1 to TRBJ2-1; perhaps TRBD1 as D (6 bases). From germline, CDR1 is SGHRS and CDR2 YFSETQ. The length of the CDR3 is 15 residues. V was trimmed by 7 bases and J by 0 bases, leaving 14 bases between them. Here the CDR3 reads CASGRTESSYNEQFF. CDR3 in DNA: TGCGCCAGCGGAAGGACAGAGAGCTCCTACAATGAGCAGTTCTTC.

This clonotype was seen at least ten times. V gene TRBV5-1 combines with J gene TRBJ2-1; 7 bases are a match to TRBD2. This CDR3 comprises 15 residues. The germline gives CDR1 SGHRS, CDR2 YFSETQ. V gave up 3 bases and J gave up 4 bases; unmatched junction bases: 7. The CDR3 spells CASSWGEGPYNEQFF. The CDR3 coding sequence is TGCGCCAGCAGCTGGGGGGAGGGACCATACAATGAGCAGTTCTTC.

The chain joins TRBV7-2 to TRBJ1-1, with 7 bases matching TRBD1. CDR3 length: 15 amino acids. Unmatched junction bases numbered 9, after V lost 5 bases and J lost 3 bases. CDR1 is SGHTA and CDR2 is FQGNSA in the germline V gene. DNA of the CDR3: TGTGCCAGCAGCCCTTACCAGGGGGTCTACACTGAAGCTTTCTTT. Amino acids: CASSPYQGVYTEAFF.

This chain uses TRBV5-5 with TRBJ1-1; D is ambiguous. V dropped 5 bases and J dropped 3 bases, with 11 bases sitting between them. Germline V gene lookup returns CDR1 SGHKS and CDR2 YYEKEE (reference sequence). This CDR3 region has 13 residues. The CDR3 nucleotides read TGTGCCAGCAGACATGGTCCGGACACTGAAGCTTTCTTT. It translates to CASRHGPDTEAFF.

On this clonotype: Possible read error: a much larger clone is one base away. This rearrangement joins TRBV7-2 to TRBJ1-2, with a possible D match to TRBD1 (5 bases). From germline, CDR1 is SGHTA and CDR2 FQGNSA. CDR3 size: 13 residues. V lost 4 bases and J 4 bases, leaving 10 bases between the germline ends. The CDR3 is CASSSMGGYGYTF. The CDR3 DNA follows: TGTGCCAGCAGCTCCATGGGGGGCTATGGCTACACCTTC. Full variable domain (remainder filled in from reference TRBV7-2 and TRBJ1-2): GAGVSQSPSNKVTEKGKDVELRCDPISGHTALYWYRQSLGQGLEFLIYFQGNSAPDKSGLPSDRFSAERTGGSVSTLTIQRTQQEDSAVYLCASSSMGGYGYTFGSGTRLTVV.

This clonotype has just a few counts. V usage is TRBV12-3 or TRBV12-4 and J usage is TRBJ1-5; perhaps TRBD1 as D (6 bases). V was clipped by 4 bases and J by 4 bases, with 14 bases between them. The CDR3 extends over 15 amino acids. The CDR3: CASSSKTRGNQPQHF. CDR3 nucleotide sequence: TGTGCCAGCAGTTCGAAGACCAGGGGAAATCAGCCCCAGCATTTT.

The CDR3 DNA is TGTGCCAGCAGTGACCGACGCAGGGGGATCACGTACGAGCAGTACTTC. It yields the protein CASSDRRRGITYEQYF. The rearrangement links TRBV6-1 to TRBJ2-7, with TRBD1 matching over 7 bases. Per germline, CDR1 MNHNS and CDR2 SASEGT. The CDR3 extends over 16 amino acids. J lost 4 bases, V lost 3 bases, and 12 bases had no gene match.

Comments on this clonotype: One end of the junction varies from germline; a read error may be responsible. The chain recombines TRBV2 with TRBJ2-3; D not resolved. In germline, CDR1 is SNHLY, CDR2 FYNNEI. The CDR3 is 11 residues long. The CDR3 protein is CTSNPRDTQYF. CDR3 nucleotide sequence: TGTACCAGCAATCCGAGAGATACGCAGTATTTT.

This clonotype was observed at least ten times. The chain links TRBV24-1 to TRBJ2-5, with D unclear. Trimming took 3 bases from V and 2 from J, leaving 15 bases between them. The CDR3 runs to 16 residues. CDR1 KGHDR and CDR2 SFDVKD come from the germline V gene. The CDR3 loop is CATSDPSTVVQETQYF. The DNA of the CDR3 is TGTGCCACCAGTGATCCCAGCACGGTGGTACAAGAGACCCAGTACTTC.

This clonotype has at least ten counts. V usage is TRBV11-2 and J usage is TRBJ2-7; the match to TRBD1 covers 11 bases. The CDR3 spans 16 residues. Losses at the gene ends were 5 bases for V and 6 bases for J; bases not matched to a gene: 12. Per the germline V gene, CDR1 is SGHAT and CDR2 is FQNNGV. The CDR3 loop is CASSLGIRDRGIEQYF. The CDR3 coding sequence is TGTGCCAGCAGCCTTGGGATCCGGGACAGGGGGATCGAGCAGTACTTC.

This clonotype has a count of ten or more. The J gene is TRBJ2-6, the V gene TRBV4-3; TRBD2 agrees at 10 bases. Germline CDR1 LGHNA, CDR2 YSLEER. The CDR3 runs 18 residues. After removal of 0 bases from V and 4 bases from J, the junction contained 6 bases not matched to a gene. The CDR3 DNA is TGCGCCAGCAGCCAAGATCTAGCGGGAGCGGGGGGGGCCAACGTCCTGACTTTC. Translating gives CASSQDLAGAGGANVLTF.

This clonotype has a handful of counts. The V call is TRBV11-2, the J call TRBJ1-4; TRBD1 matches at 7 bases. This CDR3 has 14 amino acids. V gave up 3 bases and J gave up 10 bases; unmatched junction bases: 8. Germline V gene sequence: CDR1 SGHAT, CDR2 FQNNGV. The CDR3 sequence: CASSLDRTRGKLFF. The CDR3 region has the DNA TGTGCCAGCAGCTTGGACAGGACCAGAGGAAAACTGTTTTTT.

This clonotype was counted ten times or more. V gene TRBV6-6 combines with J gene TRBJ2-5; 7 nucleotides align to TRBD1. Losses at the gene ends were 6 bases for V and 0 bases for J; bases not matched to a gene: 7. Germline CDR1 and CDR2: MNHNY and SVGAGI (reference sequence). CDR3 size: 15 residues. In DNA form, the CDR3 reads TGTGCCAGCAGCCCCGGGACAGCGAACCAAGAGACCCAGTACTTC. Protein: CASSPGTANQETQYF.

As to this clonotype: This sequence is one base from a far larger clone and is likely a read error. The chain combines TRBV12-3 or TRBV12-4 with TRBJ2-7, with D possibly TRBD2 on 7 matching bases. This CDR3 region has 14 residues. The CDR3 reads CASGLGGGPYEQYF. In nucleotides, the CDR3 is TGTGCCAGCGGTTTAGGGGGGGGCCCCTACGAGCAGTACTTC.

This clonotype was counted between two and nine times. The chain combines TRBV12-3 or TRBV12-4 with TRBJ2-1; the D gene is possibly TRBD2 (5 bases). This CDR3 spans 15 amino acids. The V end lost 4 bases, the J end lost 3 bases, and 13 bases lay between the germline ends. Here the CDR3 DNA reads TGTGCCAGCAGTTCCGGACTCAGCTTCTACAATGAGCAGTTCTTC. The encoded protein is CASSSGLSFYNEQFF.